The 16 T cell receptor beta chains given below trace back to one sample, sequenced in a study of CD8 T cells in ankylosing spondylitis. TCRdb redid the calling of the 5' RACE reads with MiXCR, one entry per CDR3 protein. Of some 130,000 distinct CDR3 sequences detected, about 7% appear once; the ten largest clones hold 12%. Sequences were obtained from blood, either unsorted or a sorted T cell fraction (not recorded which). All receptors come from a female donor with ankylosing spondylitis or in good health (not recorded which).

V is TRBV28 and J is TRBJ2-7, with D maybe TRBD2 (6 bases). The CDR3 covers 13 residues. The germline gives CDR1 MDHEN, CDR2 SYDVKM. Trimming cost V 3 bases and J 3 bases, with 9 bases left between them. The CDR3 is CASSFGGRYEQYF. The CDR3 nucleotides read TGTGCCAGCAGTTTCGGAGGGCGCTACGAGCAGTACTTC. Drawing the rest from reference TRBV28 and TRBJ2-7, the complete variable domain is DVKVTQSSRYLVKRTGEKVFLECVQDMDHENMFWYRQDPGLGLRLIYFSYDVKMKEKGDIPEGYSVSREKKERFSLILESASTNQTSMYLCASSFGGRYEQYFGPGTRLTVT.

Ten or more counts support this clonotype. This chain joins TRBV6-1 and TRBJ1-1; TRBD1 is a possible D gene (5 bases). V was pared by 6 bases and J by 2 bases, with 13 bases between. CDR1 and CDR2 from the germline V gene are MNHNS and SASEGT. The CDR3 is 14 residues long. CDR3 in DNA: TGTGCCAGCAGACCCCAGGGATTTAACACTGAAGCTTTCTTT. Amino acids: CASRPQGFNTEAFF.

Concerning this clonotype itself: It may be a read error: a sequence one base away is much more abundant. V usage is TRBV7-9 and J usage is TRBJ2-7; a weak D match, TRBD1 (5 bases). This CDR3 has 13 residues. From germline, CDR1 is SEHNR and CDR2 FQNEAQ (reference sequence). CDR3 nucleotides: TGTGTCAGCAGATCGAACAGGTTCCACGAGCAGTACTTC. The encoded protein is CVSRSNRFHEQYF.

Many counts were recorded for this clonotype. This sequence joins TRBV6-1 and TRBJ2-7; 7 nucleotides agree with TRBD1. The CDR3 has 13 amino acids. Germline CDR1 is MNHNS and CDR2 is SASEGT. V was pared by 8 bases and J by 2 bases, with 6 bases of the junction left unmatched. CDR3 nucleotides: TGTGCCAGCGCCAGGACAGGAGCCTACGAGCAGTACTTC. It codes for CASARTGAYEQYF.

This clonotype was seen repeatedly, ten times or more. DNA for the CDR3: TGTGCCAGCAGACCCGGGATTTCCCTCACTGAAGCTTTCTTT. Protein product: CASRPGISLTEAFF. V is TRBV6-2 or TRBV6-3 and J is TRBJ1-1; D not certain. CDR1 and CDR2 (germline): MNHEY, SVGEGT. The germline V and J ends were trimmed by 6 bases and 4 bases, with 15 bases remaining between them. CDR3 length: 14 residues.

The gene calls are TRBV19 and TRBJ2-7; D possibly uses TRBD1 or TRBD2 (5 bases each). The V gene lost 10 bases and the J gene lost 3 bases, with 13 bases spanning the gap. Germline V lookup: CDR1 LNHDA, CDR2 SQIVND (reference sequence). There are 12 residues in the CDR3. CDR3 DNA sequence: TGTGCCACAAGTTCGGGGCACTACGAGCAGTACTTC. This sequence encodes CATSSGHYEQYF. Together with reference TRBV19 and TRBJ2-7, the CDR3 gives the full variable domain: DGGITQSPKYLFRKEGQNVTLSCEQNLNHDAMYWYRQDPGQGLRLIYYSQIVNDFQKGDIAEGYSVSREKKESFPLTVTSAQKNPTAFYLCATSSGHYEQYFGPGTRLTVT.

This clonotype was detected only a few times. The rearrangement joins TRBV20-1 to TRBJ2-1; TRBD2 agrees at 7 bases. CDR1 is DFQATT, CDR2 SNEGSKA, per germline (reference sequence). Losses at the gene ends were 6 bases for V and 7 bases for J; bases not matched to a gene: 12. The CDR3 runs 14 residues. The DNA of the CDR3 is TGCAGTGCACCTTGGCTAGCGGAGTTAAATGAGCAGTTCTTC. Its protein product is CSAPWLAELNEQFF.

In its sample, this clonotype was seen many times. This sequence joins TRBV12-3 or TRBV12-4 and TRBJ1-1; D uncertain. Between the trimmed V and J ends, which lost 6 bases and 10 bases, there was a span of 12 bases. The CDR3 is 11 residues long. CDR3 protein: CASSPRDSAFF. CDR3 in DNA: TGTGCCAGCAGCCCCCGGGATTCAGCTTTCTTT.

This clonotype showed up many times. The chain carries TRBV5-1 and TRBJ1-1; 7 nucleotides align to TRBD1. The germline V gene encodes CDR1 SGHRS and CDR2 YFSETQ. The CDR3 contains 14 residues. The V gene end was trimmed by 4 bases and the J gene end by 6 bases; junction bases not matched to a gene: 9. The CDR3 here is CASSLYMGTAEAFF. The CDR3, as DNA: TGCGCCAGCAGCCTGTACATGGGGACAGCTGAAGCTTTCTTT.

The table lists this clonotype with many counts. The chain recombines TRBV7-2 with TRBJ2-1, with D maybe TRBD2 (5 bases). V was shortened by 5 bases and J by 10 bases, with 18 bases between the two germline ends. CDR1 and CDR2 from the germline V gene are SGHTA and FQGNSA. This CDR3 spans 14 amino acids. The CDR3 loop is CASSPAVAGGEQFF. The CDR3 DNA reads TGTGCCAGCAGCCCCGCCGTGGCGGGCGGAGAGCAGTTCTTC.

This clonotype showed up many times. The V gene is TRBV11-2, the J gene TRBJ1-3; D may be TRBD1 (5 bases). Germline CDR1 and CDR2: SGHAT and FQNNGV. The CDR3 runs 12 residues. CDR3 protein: CATRDVGNTIYF. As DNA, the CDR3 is TGTGCTACGCGGGACGTCGGAAACACCATATATTTT.

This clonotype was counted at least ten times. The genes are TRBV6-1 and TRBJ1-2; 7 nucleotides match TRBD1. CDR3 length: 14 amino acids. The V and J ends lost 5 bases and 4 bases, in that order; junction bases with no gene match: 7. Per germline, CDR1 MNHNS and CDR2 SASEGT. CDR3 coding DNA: TGTGCCAGCAGTCGGGACAGCGGGAGCTATGGCTACACCTTC. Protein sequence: CASSRDSGSYGYTF.

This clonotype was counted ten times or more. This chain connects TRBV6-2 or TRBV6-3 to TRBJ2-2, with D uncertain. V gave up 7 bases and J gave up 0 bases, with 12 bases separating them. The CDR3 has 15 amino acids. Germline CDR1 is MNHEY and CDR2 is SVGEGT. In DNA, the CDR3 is TGTGCCAGCACCCCACTGGGATCGAACACCGGGGAGCTGTTTTTT. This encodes CASTPLGSNTGELFF.

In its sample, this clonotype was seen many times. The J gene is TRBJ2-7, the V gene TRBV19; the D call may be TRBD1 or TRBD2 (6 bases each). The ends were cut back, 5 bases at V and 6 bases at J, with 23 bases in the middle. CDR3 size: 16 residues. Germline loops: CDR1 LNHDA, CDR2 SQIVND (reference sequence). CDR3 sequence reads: CASSPWRGDSLFEQYF. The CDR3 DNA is TGTGCCAGTAGTCCGTGGAGGGGGGACTCCCTCTTCGAGCAGTACTTC. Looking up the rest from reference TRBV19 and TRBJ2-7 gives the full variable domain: DGGITQSPKYLFRKEGQNVTLSCEQNLNHDAMYWYRQDPGQGLRLIYYSQIVNDFQKGDIAEGYSVSREKKESFPLTVTSAQKNPTAFYLCASSPWRGDSLFEQYFGPGTRLTVT.

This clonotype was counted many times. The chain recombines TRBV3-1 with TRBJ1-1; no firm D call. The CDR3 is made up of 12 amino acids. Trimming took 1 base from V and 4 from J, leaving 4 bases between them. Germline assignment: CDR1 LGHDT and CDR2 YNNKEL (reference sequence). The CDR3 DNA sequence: TGTGCCAGCAGCCAAGGGTCCACTGAAGCTTTCTTT. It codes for CASSQGSTEAFF.

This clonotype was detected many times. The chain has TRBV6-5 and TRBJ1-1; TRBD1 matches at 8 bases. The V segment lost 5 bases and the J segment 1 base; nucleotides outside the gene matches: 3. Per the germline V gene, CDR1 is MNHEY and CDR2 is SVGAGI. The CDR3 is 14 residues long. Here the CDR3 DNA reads TGTGCCAGCAGTAACAGGGGGAAGAACACTGAAGCTTTCTTT. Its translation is CASSNRGKNTEAFF.